Below, 4 T cell receptor beta chains from the same sample are listed, as sequenced in a study of CD8+CD57+ T cells in acquired aplastic anemia. TCR beta VDJ and CDR3 were profiled, and genomic DNA was the template. MiXCR, applied by TCRdb to the reads, yields one record per CDR3 protein. The repertoire includes around 170,000 distinct CDR3 sequences, less than 55% of them detected once, and around 3% sits in the top ten. The sequencing input was sorted CD4+, CD8+, or CD8+CD57+ T cells (not recorded which) from PBMCs. These receptor sequences come from a human donor in good health.

This chain connects TRBV15 to TRBJ1-1, with D uncertain. This CDR3 has 18 residues. Germline values: CDR1 LNHNV, CDR2 YYDKDF (reference sequence). The V gene lost 5 bases and the J gene lost 3 bases, with 25 bases spanning the gap. CDR3 DNA sequence: TGTGCCACCAGCTCCCGAGGGAAGGGAATTGGCCGAGACACTGAAGCTTTCTTT. Its translation is CATSSRGKGIGRDTEAFF.

Concerning this clonotype itself: Just one base apart from a much larger clone, this may be a read error. The V gene is TRBV5-4, the J gene TRBJ2-3; 7 positions agree with TRBD1. The V gene end was trimmed by 7 bases and the J gene end by 4 bases; junction bases not matched to a gene: 9. CDR1 is SGHNT and CDR2 is YYREEE in the germline V gene (reference sequence). CDR3 length: 14 residues. In DNA, the CDR3 is TGTGCCAGCGGCCAGACAGGGAAAGCAGATACGCAGTATTTT. Its translation is CASGQTGKADTQYF.

The chain combines TRBV28 with TRBJ2-2, with D perhaps assigned TRBD1 or TRBD2 (7 bases each). The CDR3 is made up of 18 amino acids. V lost 3 bases and J lost 5, with 22 bases in between. CDR1 and CDR2 (germline): MDHEN, SYDVKM. CDR3 sequence reads: CASSLTPPQGGRTGELFF. The CDR3 DNA reads as TGTGCCAGCAGTTTGACCCCCCCGCAGGGGGGGCGGACCGGGGAGCTGTTTTTT.

This clonotype appeared many times. The chain links TRBV5-4 to TRBJ1-6, with D unresolved. Germline lookup yields CDR1 SGHNT and CDR2 YYREEE (reference sequence). The CDR3 has 16 amino acids. Trimming stripped 0 bases from V and 9 bases from J, with 16 bases between. CDR3 nucleotide sequence: TGTGCCAGCAGCTTGGATGGGAATATGGCAATTTCACCCCTCCACTTT. The encoded protein is CASSLDGNMAISPLHF.